The 21 T cell receptor beta chains below all came from one sample that was sequenced in a study of cytomegalovirus exposure and HLA in healthy donors. The PCR used 60 Vbeta and 13 Jbeta primers. The repertoire was sequenced with immunoSEQ multiplex PCR; TCRdb's copy has only in-frame clones and lacks some. The data contain approximately 200,000 clones, more than 75% of them singletons. The material sequenced was PBMCs. The receptors derive from a woman between 50 and 59 years old in good health and CMV-seropositive.

This rearrangement joins TRBV5-6 to TRBJ2-7, with 7 bases fitting TRBD1. The germline gives CDR1 SGHDT, CDR2 YYEEEE. The CDR3 extends over 16 amino acids. V lost 1 base and J lost 2; bases outside the gene matches: 9. DNA for the CDR3: TGTGCCAGCAGCTTGTCGGCCCGGACAGGCCCCTACGAGCAGTACTTC. Translation: CASSLSARTGPYEQYF.

The rearrangement joins TRBV4-2 to TRBJ1-2; 7 bases are a match to TRBD1. The CDR3 runs 14 residues. Germline V gene sequence: CDR1 LGHNA, CDR2 YNFKEQ. V trimming: 3 bases; J trimming: 6 bases; junction bases outside the gene matches: 7. In nucleotides, the CDR3 is TGTGCCAGCAGCCAGGAGACAGGGTATAATGGCTACACCTTC. Its translation: CASSQETGYNGYTF.

For the CDR3, the DNA is TGTGCCAGCAGCCAATATCCGGGACAGGGTTACGAGCAGTACTTC. Protein: CASSQYPGQGYEQYF. The J gene is TRBJ2-7, the V gene TRBV6-1; TRBD1 aligns across 9 bases. Germline values: CDR1 MNHNS, CDR2 SASEGT. V was pared by 6 bases and J by 4 bases, with 10 bases of the junction left unmatched. This CDR3 region has 15 residues.

Remarks on this clone: One end of the junction is discordant with germline, which a read error may explain. This same CDR3 is encoded by further DNA sequences in the sample. The genes are TRBV27 and TRBJ1-2; D is unresolved. The CDR3 extends over 14 amino acids. Germline V gives CDR1 MNHEY, CDR2 SMNVEV (reference sequence). This CDR3 reads CASSLQHGDYGYTF. CDR3 coding DNA: TGCGCCAGCAGTCTTCAACACGGGGACTATGGCTACACCTTC.

The V gene is TRBV19, the J gene TRBJ1-2; D not resolved. Germline V lookup: CDR1 LNHDA, CDR2 SQIVND (reference sequence). This CDR3 has 13 residues. The CDR3 sequence: CAMYLPYNYGYTF. CDR3 bases: TGTGCAATGTACTTACCATATAACTATGGCTACACCTTC. Variable domain in full (rest from reference TRBV19 and TRBJ1-2): DGGITQSPKYLFRKEGQNVTLSCEQNLNHDAMYWYRQDPGQGLRLIYYSQIVNDFQKGDIAEGYSVSREKKESFPLTVTSAQKNPTAFYLCAMYLPYNYGYTFGSGTRLTVV.

The chain joins TRBV7-2 to TRBJ1-1, with D unresolved. Trimming took 0 bases from V and 4 from J, leaving 12 bases between them. CDR1 and CDR2 (germline): SGHTA, FQGNSA. The CDR3 is made up of 15 amino acids. CDR3 nucleotides: TGTGCCAGCAGCTTAGCGCTTACAGTAGGCACTGAAGCTTTCTTT. Translating it yields CASSLALTVGTEAFF.

In this sample, this clone turned up a few times. The rearrangement joins TRBV25-1 to TRBJ2-1, with D possibly being TRBD2 (6 bases). V gave up 1 base and J gave up 9 bases, with 16 bases separating them. In germline, CDR1 is MGHDK, CDR2 SYGVNS. The CDR3 is 15 residues long. This CDR3 is CASSESGRQLSEQFF. The CDR3 DNA reads as TGTGCCAGCAGTGAATCCGGGAGACAGTTGAGTGAGCAGTTCTTC.

This sequence joins TRBV5-6 and TRBJ2-3; 7 nucleotides agree with TRBD2. The junction had 1 base not matched to a gene; V was cut back by 0 bases and J by 0 bases. The germline V gene encodes CDR1 SGHDT and CDR2 YYEEEE. The CDR3 has 15 residues. The CDR3 region has the DNA TGTGCCAGCAGCTTGGGAGCGGGAAGCACAGATACGCAGTATTTT. Translated: CASSLGAGSTDTQYF.

The chain is built from TRBV19 and TRBJ1-2, with 8 bases identical to TRBD1. This CDR3 has 13 residues. V trimming: 5 bases; J trimming: 7 bases; junction bases outside the gene matches: 6. Germline V gene lookup returns CDR1 LNHDA and CDR2 SQIVND (reference sequence). The CDR3 region is CASSLEDRAGYTF. CDR3 sequence (DNA): TGTGCCAGTAGTCTCGAGGACAGGGCTGGCTACACCTTC.

CDR3 coding DNA: TGTGCCAGCAGCAGCTGGACTAGCGGTTCCTACGAGCAGTACTTC. Translated, it gives CASSSWTSGSYEQYF. The V call is TRBV6-5, the J call TRBJ2-7, with 10 bases fitting TRBD2. Germline CDR1 and CDR2: MNHEY and SVGAGI. Unmatched junction bases numbered 6, after V lost 6 bases and J lost 1 base. The CDR3 consists of 15 residues.

V gene TRBV18 combines with J gene TRBJ1-1; no reliable D call. Germline loops: CDR1 KGHSH, CDR2 LQKENI. This CDR3 has 12 residues. V lost 6 bases to trimming and J lost 6 bases, with 11 bases between them. The CDR3 sequence is CASSSNSAEAFF. For the CDR3, the DNA is TGTGCCAGCTCGTCGAACTCGGCTGAAGCTTTCTTT.

This clone was recorded only once. The chain carries TRBV21-1 and TRBJ2-3; the table's D call of TRBD2 was not tested on the DNA. TRBV21-1 is tagged as a pseudogene. The CDR3 is 19 residues long. The CDR3 region is CASSNPGLAGGPLTDTQYF. CDR3 nucleotide sequence: TGTGCCAGCAGCAACCCGGGACTAGCGGGAGGGCCATTAACAGATACGCAGTATTTT.

This clone was seen just once. The chain is built from TRBV28 and TRBJ2-7; TRBD1 matches at 9 bases. Trimming removed 5 bases from V and 1 base from J; junction bases left unmatched: 9. Germline V lookup: CDR1 MDHEN, CDR2 SYDVKM. This CDR3 has 16 amino acids. CDR3 nucleotide sequence: TGTGCCAGCAGTATATCCCGGACAGGGGAGTCCTACGAGCAGTACTTC. It specifies CASSISRTGESYEQYF. Based on the CDR3 plus reference TRBV28 and TRBJ2-7, the full variable domain is DVKVTQSSRYLVKRTGEKVFLECVQDMDHENMFWYRQDPGLGLRLIYFSYDVKMKEKGDIPEGYSVSREKKERFSLILESASTNQTSMYLCASSISRTGESYEQYFGPGTRLTVT.

The chain couples TRBV5-1 to TRBJ1-6, with TRBD1 matching over 7 bases. Trimming took 0 bases from V and 7 from J; bases not matched to a gene: 1. CDR3 length: 14 residues. Germline CDR1 and CDR2: SGHRS and YFSETQ. CDR3 residues: CASSLDRGNSPLHF. CDR3 DNA: TGCGCCAGCAGCTTGGACAGGGGAAATTCACCCCTCCACTTT. Full variable domain (rest looked up from reference TRBV5-1 and TRBJ1-6): KAGVTQTPRYLIKTRGQQVTLSCSPISGHRSVSWYQQTPGQGLQFLFEYFSETQRNKGNFPGRFSGRQFSNSRSEMNVSTLELGDSALYLCASSLDRGNSPLHFGNGTRLTVT.

As regards this clone: This sample also contains other DNA sequences that code for the same CDR3. This sequence joins TRBV28 and TRBJ2-7; 8 bases line up with TRBD1. Germline V lookup: CDR1 MDHEN, CDR2 SYDVKM. There are 12 residues in the CDR3. J was trimmed by 5 bases and V by 6 bases; bases with no gene match: 3. CDR3 nucleotides: TGTGCCAGCAGCCCGGACAGGGACGAGCAGTACTTC. Amino acids: CASSPDRDEQYF.

This rearrangement joins TRBV6-5 to TRBJ1-2; 8 bases are shared with TRBD1. J gave up 6 bases and V 6 bases, and 3 bases lay outside the gene matches. The CDR3 runs to 12 residues. The germline V gene has CDR1 MNHEY and CDR2 SVGAGI. For the CDR3, the DNA is TGTGCCAGCAGCGACAGGGGAGATGGCTACACCTTC. Its protein is CASSDRGDGYTF.

CDR3 bases: TGTGCCAGTAGGAGACAGGGGGCGAGCAATCAGCCCCAGCATTTT. Amino acid sequence: CASRRQGASNQPQHF. This chain joins TRBV19 and TRBJ1-5; 10 bases are a match to TRBD1. The CDR3 consists of 15 residues. V was pared by 6 bases and J by 1 base, with 3 bases of the junction left unmatched. CDR1 is LNHDA, CDR2 SQIVND, per germline (reference sequence). Based on the CDR3 plus reference TRBV19 and TRBJ1-5, the full variable domain is DGGITQSPKYLFRKEGQNVTLSCEQNLNHDAMYWYRQDPGQGLRLIYYSQIVNDFQKGDIAEGYSVSREKKESFPLTVTSAQKNPTAFYLCASRRQGASNQPQHFGDGTRLSIL.

V gene TRBV6-1 combines with J gene TRBJ2-2; TRBD1 aligns across 7 bases. V gave up 5 bases and J gave up 1 base; unmatched junction bases: 4. CDR3 length: 15 amino acids. Germline CDR1 and CDR2: MNHNS and SASEGT. The CDR3 region is CASSPQGLNTGELFF. CDR3 DNA sequence: TGTGCCAGCAGTCCACAGGGGCTGAACACCGGGGAGCTGTTTTTT.

V is TRBV5-6 and J is TRBJ2-1; D ambiguous. Germline CDR1 SGHDT, CDR2 YYEEEE. This CDR3 is built from 12 residues. V lost 6 bases to trimming and J lost 6 bases, with 10 bases between them. The CDR3 sequence is CASNQLLNEQFF. As DNA, the CDR3 is TGTGCCAGCAATCAACTCCTCAATGAGCAGTTCTTC.

The gene calls are TRBV6-1 and TRBJ1-3; weak D call: TRBD1 (6 bases). V lost 6 bases to trimming and J lost 1 base, with 10 bases between them. The V gene's germline CDR1 is MNHNS and CDR2 SASEGT. This CDR3 contains 14 residues. The CDR3 loop reads CASRPQGSGNTIYF. The CDR3 DNA sequence: TGTGCCAGCAGACCACAGGGATCTGGAAACACCATATATTTT.

The chain uses TRBV6-4 and TRBJ2-7, with D tentatively TRBD1 (6 bases). This CDR3 is built from 18 residues. Germline V lookup: CDR1 MRHNA, CDR2 SNTAGT. The V end was cut by 2 bases, the J end by 2 bases, with 22 bases between. For the CDR3, the DNA is TGTGCCAGCAGTGACCAGGGTATAAAACAGGGCCGCCCCTACGAGCAGTACTTC. Translating gives CASSDQGIKQGRPYEQYF.